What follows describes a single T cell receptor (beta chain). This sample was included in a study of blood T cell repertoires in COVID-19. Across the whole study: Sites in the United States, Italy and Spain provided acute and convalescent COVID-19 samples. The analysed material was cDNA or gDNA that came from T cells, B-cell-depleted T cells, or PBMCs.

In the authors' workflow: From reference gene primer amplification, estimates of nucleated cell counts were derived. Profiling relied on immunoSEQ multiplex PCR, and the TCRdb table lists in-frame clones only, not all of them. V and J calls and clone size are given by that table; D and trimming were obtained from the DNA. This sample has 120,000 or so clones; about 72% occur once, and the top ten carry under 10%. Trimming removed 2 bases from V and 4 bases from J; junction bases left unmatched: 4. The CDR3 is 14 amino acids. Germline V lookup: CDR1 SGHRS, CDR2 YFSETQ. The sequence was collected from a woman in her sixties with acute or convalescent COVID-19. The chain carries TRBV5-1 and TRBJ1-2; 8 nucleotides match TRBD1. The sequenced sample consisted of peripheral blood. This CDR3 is CASSLGTGRYGYTF. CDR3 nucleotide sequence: TGCGCCAGCAGCTTAGGGACAGGCCGCTATGGCTACACCTTC.